A selection of T cell receptor beta chains follows, all from one sample in a study of cytomegalovirus exposure and HLA in healthy donors. Profiled with immunoSEQ multiplex PCR; TCRdb holds only in-frame clones, not every one. The profile shows roughly 200,000 clones, around 82% of them singletons. What was sequenced was PBMCs. These receptors were collected from a man aged 35 to 55 in good health and CMV-seropositive. CDR3s include the opening cysteine and the closing phenylalanine or tryptophan. D genes are given only for firm matches. Clone size is stated in some rows and not others, as once, few, many or a class when expanded.

clone size	D gene	V gene	J gene	CDR3 DNA	CDR3 protein
NA	NA	TRBV13	TRBJ1-1	TGTGCCAGCAGCTTAGGGCAGGGGTCGGGCACTGAAGCTTTCTTT	CASSLGQGSGTEAFF
NA	TRBD2	TRBV5-1	TRBJ2-3	TGCGCCAGCAGCTTGGGGGCACTAGCGGGAGCTTCAGATACGCAGTATTTT	CASSLGALAGASDTQYF
NA	NA	TRBV6-1	TRBJ1-2	TGTGCCAGTACAACAGGGTTAAGGAACTATGGCTACACCTTC	CASTTGLRNYGYTF
NA	NA	TRBV28	TRBJ2-7	TGTGCCAGCAGCCGGGACACGCGCGAGCAGTACTTC	CASSRDTREQYF
NA	NA	TRBV7-6	TRBJ2-2	TGTGCCAGCAGCTTCAACGGAGCCGGGGAGATCACCGGGGAGCTGTTTTTT	CASSFNGAGEITGELFF
NA	TRBD2	TRBV19	TRBJ2-1	TGTGCCAGTAGTACACTGCTAGCGGGAGGTGGCAATGAGCAGTTCTTC	CASSTLLAGGGNEQFF
NA	NA	TRBV1	TRBJ1-5	TGCACCAGCTCCCCGGAGACGAGCAATCAGCCCCAGCATTTT	CTSSPETSNQPQHF
NA	TRBD1	TRBV18	TRBJ2-7	TGTGCCAGCTCAAAGGGTCAAGGGGGCGTTTTTCCGTACGAGCAGTACTTC	CASSKGQGGVFPYEQYF
NA	TRBD2	TRBV5-1	TRBJ2-3	TGCGCCAGCAGCTTGGTTGGGGGGGTAGATACGCAGTATTTT	CASSLVGGVDTQYF
NA	NA	TRBV6-6	TRBJ2-7	TGTGCCAGCAGTAAGACAGTTAGCTCCTACGAGCAGTACTTC	CASSKTVSSYEQYF
NA	TRBD1	TRBV28	TRBJ2-7	TGTGCCAGTCGAGGGGGCGGTAAAGACGAGCAGTACTTC	CASRGGGKDEQYF
NA	NA	TRBV7-6	TRBJ2-5	TGTGCCAGCAGCTTGGGGGGAGGAGCGGAGCAAGAGACCCAGTACTTC	CASSLGGGAEQETQYF
NA	NA	TRBV5-1	TRBJ2-3	TGCGCCAGCAGCTTGGAACAGATCACAGATACGCAGTATTTT	CASSLEQITDTQYF
NA	TRBD2	TRBV6-4	TRBJ2-2	TGTGCCAGCGGAGCGGGAGTGAGTTCCGGGGAGCTGTTTTTT	CASGAGVSSGELFF
NA	TRBD1	TRBV6-1	TRBJ2-7	TGTGCCAGCAGGGGACCGGGACAGGGAGGCGAGCAGTACTTC	CASRGPGQGGEQYF
NA	TRBD2	TRBV5-1	TRBJ2-3	TGCGCCAGCAGCTTGGGTAGGGGCGGGAGGGTACAAGATACGCAGTATTTT	CASSLGRGGRVQDTQYF
NA	TRBD2	TRBV30	TRBJ2-7	TGTGCCTGGAGTGTATCATATCGTGAGTCGACTAGCGGGAGCTCCTACGAGCAGTACTTC	CAWSVSYRESTSGSSYEQYF
once	TRBD2	TRBV5-6	TRBJ2-1	TGTGCCAGCAGCTTGGAAGGGACTAGTTTATACCCTGAGCAGTTCTTC	CASSLEGTSLYPEQFF
NA	NA	TRBV5-1	TRBJ2-7	TGCGCCAGCAGCTTGGAATGGGGGACAGAGCAGTACTTC	CASSLEWGTEQYF
NA	NA	TRBV5-1	TRBJ2-5	TGCGCCAGCAGCCTGACTGGTCGAGAGACCCAGTACTTC	CASSLTGRETQYF
NA	TRBD2	TRBV27	TRBJ2-1	TGTGCCAGCAGAAGCGGGGGCAATGAGCAGTTCTTC	CASRSGGNEQFF
NA	TRBD1	TRBV5-4	TRBJ1-1	TGTGCCAGCAGCCGGGACAGGCGCACTGAAGCTTTCTTT	CASSRDRRTEAFF
NA	NA	TRBV7-9	TRBJ1-4	TGTGCCAGCAGTCCTATAAGGGGTTCGGATGAAAAACTGTTTTTT	CASSPIRGSDEKLFF